These 28 T cell receptor beta chains share one sample of origin, sequenced in a study of blood T cell repertoires in COVID-19. TCRdb's table, derived via immunoSEQ multiplex PCR, lists solely in-frame clones and lacks some. This table has approximately 72,000 clones, more than 70% appearing once. Sequencing was carried out using peripheral blood. The receptors here all came from a woman of 80 years or more with active or convalescent COVID-19.

This chain connects TRBV6-5 to TRBJ1-6, with D tentatively TRBD1 (5 bases). V lost 5 bases and J lost 12, with 11 bases in between. The CDR3 runs 12 residues. Germline V gives CDR1 MNHEY, CDR2 SVGAGI. The CDR3: CASSLTVGPLHF. CDR3 coding DNA: TGTGCCAGCAGTCTGACAGTGGGACCCCTCCACTTT.

The gene calls are TRBV5-6 and TRBJ1-1; 8 bases agree with TRBD1. This CDR3 is 17 amino acids long. Germline values: CDR1 SGHDT, CDR2 YYEEEE. Trimming took 7 bases from V and 1 from J; bases not matched to a gene: 15. The CDR3 reads CASVTRGRRSRNTEAFF. CDR3 bases: TGTGCCAGCGTCACCAGGGGGCGGAGAAGTCGGAACACTGAAGCTTTCTTT.

The V and J genes are TRBV7-2 and TRBJ2-7; tentatively, D is TRBD2 (5 bases). CDR1 and CDR2 from the germline V gene are SGHTA and FQGNSA. With 5 bases removed from V and 2 bases from J, the gap between germline ends came to 16 bases. The CDR3 sequence is 15 residues long. The CDR3 sequence is CASSPSRVSTYEQYF. In DNA, the CDR3 is TGTGCCAGCAGCCCTTCGCGGGTTTCAACCTACGAGCAGTACTTC.

The genes are TRBV7-2 and TRBJ1-1, with no clear D. Trimming took off 1 base at V and 0 bases at J, with 12 bases between the two ends. The CDR3 is 16 amino acids. Germline V gene data show CDR1 as SGHTA and CDR2 as FQGNSA. CDR3 sequence reads: CASSLVGGFMNTEAFF. CDR3 nucleotide sequence: TGTGCCAGCAGCTTAGTGGGAGGGTTCATGAACACTGAAGCTTTCTTT.

The rearrangement links TRBV7-7 to TRBJ2-3; D is possibly TRBD1 (6 bases). The CDR3 is 15 residues long. Germline V gene sequence: CDR1 SSHAT, CDR2 FNYEAQ (reference sequence). The V and J ends lost 5 bases and 5 bases respectively, with 17 bases between them. The CDR3 DNA is TGTGCCAGCAGCCTCCTTACAGGGCCCATAGATACGCAGTATTTT. Protein: CASSLLTGPIDTQYF.

V is TRBV6-5 and J is TRBJ1-1; D may be TRBD1 (6 bases). The germline V and J ends were trimmed by 4 bases and 2 bases, with 8 bases remaining between them. The CDR3 has 13 residues. Germline V gene sequence: CDR1 MNHEY, CDR2 SVGAGI. The CDR3, as DNA: TGTGCCAGCAGTTGGACAGTTAACACTGAAGCTTTCTTT. Protein sequence: CASSWTVNTEAFF.

DNA for the CDR3: TGTGCCACCAGTGGCCCAAGGGGGGGCAGGAAAGATACGCAGTATTTT. As protein: CATSGPRGGRKDTQYF. The chain employs TRBV24-1 and TRBJ2-3; D possibly corresponds to TRBD2 (7 bases). The V gene lost 5 bases and the J gene lost 5 bases, with 19 bases spanning the gap. Germline CDR1 KGHDR, CDR2 SFDVKD. The CDR3 covers 16 residues.

The DNA of the CDR3 is TGTGCCAGCAGCGCCCGACAGGGATCTAATTCACCCCTCCACTTT. This translates into CASSARQGSNSPLHF. The chain carries TRBV7-3 and TRBJ1-6; 7 nucleotides line up with TRBD1. The trim removed 5 bases at V and 6 bases at J, leaving 7 bases unmatched. The CDR3 is 15 residues long. Germline loops: CDR1 SGHTA, CDR2 FQGTGA.

This clone has only one observation. The chain joins TRBV7-2 to TRBJ1-4; 8 bases are a match to TRBD1. Losses at the gene ends were 7 bases for V and 5 bases for J; bases not matched to a gene: 6. This CDR3 has 14 residues. The V gene's germline CDR1 is SGHTA and CDR2 FQGNSA. As DNA, the CDR3 is TGTGCCAGCAACCCACAGGGGGTGAATGAAAAACTGTTTTTT. Amino acids: CASNPQGVNEKLFF.

V and J are TRBV7-2 and TRBJ2-7; 7 bases line up with TRBD2. The junction had 10 bases not matched to a gene; V was cut back by 5 bases and J by 6 bases. Germline V lookup: CDR1 SGHTA, CDR2 FQGNSA. The length of the CDR3 is 14 residues. The CDR3 protein is CASSPSAGVGEQYF. For the CDR3, the DNA is TGTGCCAGCAGCCCGTCGGCGGGAGTCGGCGAGCAGTACTTC. The variable domain in full, with the rest retrieved from reference TRBV7-2 and TRBJ2-7, is GAGVSQSPSNKVTEKGKDVELRCDPISGHTALYWYRQSLGQGLEFLIYFQGNSAPDKSGLPSDRFSAERTGGSVSTLTIQRTQQEDSAVYLCASSPSAGVGEQYFGPGTRLTVT.

The V gene is TRBV18, the J gene TRBJ2-3; TRBD2 is a possible D gene (7 bases). CDR3 size: 15 residues. V was trimmed by 0 bases and J by 6 bases, leaving 13 bases between them. The germline CDR1 and CDR2 sequences are KGHSH and LQKENI. The CDR3 DNA is TGTGCCAGCTCACCACCGGGGGGGGCCAGGGATACGCAGTATTTT. Its translation is CASSPPGGARDTQYF.

The V call is TRBV2, the J call TRBJ2-2; 11 nucleotides agree with TRBD2. CDR1 SNHLY and CDR2 FYNNEI come from the germline V gene. The CDR3 covers 15 residues. The junction had 6 bases not matched to a gene; V was cut back by 6 bases and J by 6 bases. The CDR3 spells CASSYLAGGAGELFF. DNA for the CDR3: TGTGCCAGCAGCTATTTAGCGGGGGGGGCCGGGGAGCTGTTTTTT. Together with reference TRBV2 and TRBJ2-2, the CDR3 gives the full variable domain: EPEVTQTPSHQVTQMGQEVILRCVPISNHLYFYWYRQILGQKVEFLVSFYNNEISEKSEIFDDQFSVERPDGSNFTLKIRSTKLEDSAMYFCASSYLAGGAGELFFGEGSRLTVL.

V usage is TRBV13 and J usage is TRBJ2-3, with 10 bases aligning to TRBD2. CDR3 size: 18 residues. Trimming at V came to 3 bases and at J to 0 bases, leaving 9 bases not matched to a gene. Germline CDR1 PRHDT, CDR2 FYEKMQ (reference sequence). In DNA, the CDR3 is TGTGCCAGCAGCTTGAACCTAGCGGGAGTAACTAGCACAGATACGCAGTATTTT. Amino acids: CASSLNLAGVTSTDTQYF.

V is TRBV19 and J is TRBJ1-4; D is ambiguous. This CDR3 has 12 amino acids. The V end lost 8 bases, the J end lost 4 bases, and 8 bases lay between the germline ends. CDR1 LNHDA and CDR2 SQIVND come from the germline V gene (reference sequence). CDR3 sequence (DNA): TGTGCCAGTGCCCGCAGTAATGAAAAACTGTTTTTT. Translating it yields CASARSNEKLFF.

This chain uses TRBV3-1 (or the pseudogene TRBV3-2) with TRBJ2-7, with D unresolved. The germline V gene has CDR1 LGHDT and CDR2 YNNKEL (reference sequence). The CDR3 extends over 12 amino acids. V was pared by 1 base and J by 3 bases, with 4 bases between. For the CDR3, the DNA is TGTGCCAGCAGCCAAGTTAGCTACGAGCAGTACTTC. The encoded protein is CASSQVSYEQYF.

The V call is TRBV7-2, the J call TRBJ2-3; 11 bases fit TRBD1. Trimming took 5 bases from V and 3 from J; bases not matched to a gene: 1. The germline CDR1 and CDR2 sequences are SGHTA and FQGNSA. This CDR3 has 14 amino acids. This CDR3 reads CASSRDRGTDTQYF. The CDR3 DNA reads as TGTGCCAGCAGCAGGGACAGGGGGACAGATACGCAGTATTTT.

CDR3 sequence: CASSLTGGREQYF. The CDR3 region has the DNA TGTGCCAGCAGTCTGACGGGGGGGAGGGAGCAGTACTTC. V gene TRBV6-5 combines with J gene TRBJ2-7, with 8 bases matching TRBD2. V trimming: 5 bases; J trimming: 7 bases; junction bases outside the gene matches: 7. The CDR3 runs 13 residues. Germline CDR1 is MNHEY and CDR2 is SVGAGI.

The CDR3 sequence is CASSQQGGHTGELFF. In nucleotides, the CDR3 is TGTGCCAGCAGCCAACAGGGGGGCCACACCGGGGAGCTGTTTTTT. V and J are TRBV3-1 (or the pseudogene TRBV3-2) and TRBJ2-2; D is perhaps TRBD1 (7 bases). This CDR3 contains 15 residues. V gave up 2 bases and J gave up 3 bases, with 10 bases separating them. Germline CDR1 is LGHDT and CDR2 is YNNKEL (reference sequence).

CDR3 residues: CASSIGDISEQYF. CDR3 nucleotide sequence: TGTGCCAGTAGTATCGGGGACATCTCCGAGCAGTACTTC. V gene TRBV19 combines with J gene TRBJ2-7, with D maybe TRBD1 (6 bases). V lost 3 bases to trimming and J lost 6 bases, with 12 bases between them. Germline V gene lookup returns CDR1 LNHDA and CDR2 SQIVND (reference sequence). The CDR3 consists of 13 residues.

The V and J genes are TRBV27 and TRBJ2-6; the D gene is possibly TRBD1 (6 bases). The CDR3 runs to 19 residues. Per the germline V gene, CDR1 is MNHEY and CDR2 is SMNVEV (reference sequence). V lost 6 bases and J 0 bases, leaving 21 bases between the germline ends. DNA for the CDR3: TGTGCCAGCAGCAGGGGCAGGACCTTAACCTTCTCTGGGGCCAACGTCCTGACTTTC. Translated: CASSRGRTLTFSGANVLTF. The variable domain in full, with the rest retrieved from reference TRBV27 and TRBJ2-6, is EAQVTQNPRYLITVTGKKLTVTCSQNMNHEYMSWYRQDPGLGLRQIYYSMNVEVTDKGDVPEGYKVSRKEKRNFPLILESPSPNQTSLYFCASSRGRTLTFSGANVLTFGAGSRLTVL.

The chain employs TRBV11-3 and TRBJ2-2, with 11 bases lining up with TRBD2. After removal of 5 bases from V and 7 bases from J, the junction contained 3 bases not matched to a gene. CDR1 and CDR2 from the germline V gene are SGHNT and YENEEA. The CDR3 runs 14 residues. This CDR3 is CASSPGLAGGELFF. CDR3 DNA sequence: TGTGCCAGCAGCCCCGGACTAGCGGGCGGGGAGCTGTTTTTT.

The CDR3 sequence is CASAPLATSTDTQYF. CDR3 bases: TGTGCCAGCGCGCCACTAGCGACTAGCACAGATACGCAGTATTTT. The V call is TRBV7-2, the J call TRBJ2-3; 7 positions agree with TRBD2. J was trimmed by 0 bases and V by 8 bases; bases with no gene match: 8. The CDR3 spans 15 residues. The germline gives CDR1 SGHTA, CDR2 FQGNSA. The entire variable domain, with the rest obtained from reference TRBV7-2 and TRBJ2-3, is as follows: GAGVSQSPSNKVTEKGKDVELRCDPISGHTALYWYRQSLGQGLEFLIYFQGNSAPDKSGLPSDRFSAERTGGSVSTLTIQRTQQEDSAVYLCASAPLATSTDTQYFGPGTRLTVL.

This clone turned up a few times. This sequence joins TRBV10-3 and TRBJ1-1, with TRBD1 as a possible D gene (5 bases). CDR3 size: 15 residues. V lost 6 bases and J lost 1, with 15 bases in between. CDR1 is ENHRY and CDR2 is SYGVKD in the germline V gene. This CDR3 is CAISEGPGENTEAFF. CDR3 in DNA: TGTGCCATCAGCGAGGGCCCGGGGGAGAACACTGAAGCTTTCTTT.

As regards this clone: Sequence at one end of the junction differs from germline and may be a read error. V and J are TRBV6-6 and TRBJ1-2; D is possibly TRBD1 (5 bases). There are 14 residues in the CDR3. Germline lookup yields CDR1 MNHNY and CDR2 SVGAGI (reference sequence). CDR3 nucleotides: TGTGCCAGCAGCCCGGGTCTGGGGGACTATGGTTACACCTTC. Protein sequence: CASSPGLGDYGYTF.

This chain joins TRBV2 and TRBJ1-4; TRBD1 agrees at 7 bases. CDR1 and CDR2 from the germline V gene are SNHLY and FYNNEI. V lost 6 bases and J lost 4; bases outside the gene matches: 11. The CDR3 loop spans 16 amino acids. This CDR3 reads CASSDLTGRGNEKLFF. CDR3 coding DNA: TGTGCCAGCAGCGATCTGACAGGGCGCGGTAATGAAAAACTGTTTTTT.

This chain joins TRBV5-1 and TRBJ1-2; tentatively, D is TRBD1 (6 bases). The germline CDR1 and CDR2 sequences are SGHRS and YFSETQ. This CDR3 comprises 14 residues. V was pared by 4 bases and J by 2 bases, with 12 bases between. CDR3 sequence reads: CASSLDRSNYGYTF. In nucleotides, the CDR3 is TGCGCCAGCAGCCTGGACAGATCGAACTATGGCTACACCTTC.

The rearrangement links TRBV15 to TRBJ1-5; TRBD1 aligns across 7 bases. Germline lookup yields CDR1 LNHNV and CDR2 YYDKDF (reference sequence). J gave up 7 bases and V 0 bases, and 6 bases lay outside the gene matches. The CDR3 spans 15 residues. The CDR3 region has the DNA TGTGCCACCAGCAGAGAGGTACAGGGGTTGCAGCCCCAGCATTTT. The encoded protein is CATSREVQGLQPQHF.

V and J are TRBV5-8 and TRBJ1-1; D is uncertain. The germline V gene encodes CDR1 SGHTS and CDR2 YDEGEE. The CDR3 is 14 amino acids. Trimming removed 0 bases from V and 3 bases from J, with 9 bases in between. The CDR3, as DNA: TGTGCCAGCAGCTTGGGCCAGGTTCACACTGAAGCTTTCTTT. This translates into CASSLGQVHTEAFF.